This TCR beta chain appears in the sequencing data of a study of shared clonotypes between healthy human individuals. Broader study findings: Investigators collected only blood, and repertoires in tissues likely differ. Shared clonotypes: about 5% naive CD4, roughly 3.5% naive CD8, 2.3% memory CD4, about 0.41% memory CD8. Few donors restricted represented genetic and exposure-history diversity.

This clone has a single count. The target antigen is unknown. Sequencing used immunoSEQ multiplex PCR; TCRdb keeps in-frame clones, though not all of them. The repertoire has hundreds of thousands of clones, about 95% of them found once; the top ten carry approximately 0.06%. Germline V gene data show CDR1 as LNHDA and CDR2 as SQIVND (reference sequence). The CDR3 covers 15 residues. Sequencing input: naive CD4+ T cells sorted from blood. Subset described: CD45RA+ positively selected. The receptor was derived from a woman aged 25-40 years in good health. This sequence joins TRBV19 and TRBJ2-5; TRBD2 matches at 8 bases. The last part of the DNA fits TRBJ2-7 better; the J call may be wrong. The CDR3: CASSSSGKASYEQYF. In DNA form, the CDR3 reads TGTGCCAGTAGTAGTAGCGGGAAAGCCTCCTACGAGCAGTACTTC.